This T cell receptor (beta chain) was profiled in a study of blood T cell repertoires in COVID-19. Study at large: Recovery meant two consecutive negative NP/OP PCR tests, professional clearance, or resolved symptoms.

The junction had 7 bases not matched to a gene; V was cut back by 4 bases and J by 8 bases. Germline V gives CDR1 MNHEY, CDR2 SMNVEV (reference sequence). The length of the CDR3 is 15 residues. Repertoires were generated with immunoSEQ multiplex PCR, while TCRdb's copy carries only in-frame clones and drops some. In the table there are a few hundred thousand clones, more than 75% of which are singletons. The rearrangement uses TRBV27 and TRBJ1-5; 11 bases line up with TRBD1. Input material: PBMCs or T cells enriched from blood (not recorded which). The receptor's source is a man aged 30 to 45 in a cohort exposed to, infected with or recovered from COVID-19 (not recorded which). CDR3 sequence (DNA): TGTGCCAGCAGTTCCACCCGGACAGGGGGCGAGCCCCAGCATTTT. Translation gives CASSSTRTGGEPQHF.